Following are 22 T cell receptor beta chains from one sample sequenced in a study of OX40 agonist ivuxolimab in advanced cancers. Assay used: immunoSEQ multiplex PCR; TCRdb lists only in-frame clones, some missing. The repertoire holds 50,000 to 70,000 clones, with approximately 90% as singletons. Sequences were derived from CD4+ or CD8+ T cells sorted from blood, sampled in a trial of the OX40 agonist ivuxolimab. The receptor set was obtained from an adult with an advanced solid tumor such as melanoma, head and neck, liver or kidney cancer.

V usage is TRBV2 and J usage is TRBJ2-7; TRBD1 aligns across 10 bases. Germline V gene sequence: CDR1 SNHLY, CDR2 FYNNEI. The trim removed 8 bases at V and 4 bases at J, leaving 5 bases unmatched. The CDR3 spans 13 residues. The CDR3 DNA reads as TGTGCCAGCCAAGGACAGGGGGGATACGAGCAGTACTTC. Translating it yields CASQGQGGYEQYF.

The chain has TRBV7-2 and TRBJ2-1; D is perhaps TRBD2 (6 bases). V lost 5 bases and J 2 bases, leaving 22 bases between the germline ends. Germline CDR1 SGHTA, CDR2 FQGNSA. The CDR3 has 18 amino acids. CDR3 sequence reads: CASSRLVSETPTYNEQFF. The CDR3 nucleotides are TGTGCCAGCAGCCGACTAGTAAGTGAGACTCCAACCTACAATGAGCAGTTCTTC.

The rearrangement joins TRBV5-1 to TRBJ2-3; TRBD2 matches 10 bases. V dropped 0 bases and J dropped 0; count of bases not matched to a gene: 1. Germline V gene sequence: CDR1 SGHRS, CDR2 YFSETQ. The CDR3 spans 16 residues. CDR3 in amino acids: CASSLGTSGSTDTQYF. CDR3 nucleotide sequence: TGCGCCAGCAGCTTGGGGACTAGCGGAAGCACAGATACGCAGTATTTT.

V usage is TRBV11-2 and J usage is TRBJ2-7; 9 nucleotides match TRBD2. With V trimmed by 4 bases and J by 5 bases, 9 bases remained unmatched. The CDR3 consists of 15 residues. Germline CDR1 and CDR2: SGHAT and FQNNGV. As DNA, the CDR3 is TGTGCCAGCAGCTCTATAGCGGGAGTAACACACGAGCAGTACTTC. Translating gives CASSSIAGVTHEQYF.

This chain uses TRBV2 with TRBJ1-2; TRBD1 is a possible D gene (6 bases). CDR1 and CDR2 from the germline V gene are SNHLY and FYNNEI. This CDR3 has 15 residues. The ends were cut back, 1 base at V and 3 bases at J, with 12 bases in the middle. The CDR3 sequence is CASSEGRGADYGYTF. The DNA for the CDR3 is TGTGCCAGCAGTGAAGGTCGGGGGGCGGACTATGGCTACACCTTC.

This chain joins TRBV29-1 and TRBJ2-7, with D perhaps being TRBD1 or TRBD2 (5 bases each). Germline CDR1 is SQVTM and CDR2 is ANQGSEA. Trimming took off 6 bases at V and 0 bases at J, with 6 bases between the two ends. The CDR3 runs 11 residues. CDR3 sequence reads: CSVGTSYEQYF. The CDR3 coding sequence is TGCAGCGTCGGGACCTCCTACGAGCAGTACTTC.

This clone is a singleton in its sample. CDR3 in DNA: TGTGCCATCCGCCGGGGACAGGGCCAAGAGACCCAGTACTTC. It specifies CAIRRGQGQETQYF. The J gene is TRBJ2-5, the V gene TRBV10-3; 9 bases agree with TRBD1. Germline V gene sequence: CDR1 ENHRY, CDR2 SYGVKD. The V gene end was trimmed by 8 bases and the J gene end by 1 base; junction bases not matched to a gene: 5. The CDR3 is 14 residues long.

V usage is TRBV30 and J usage is TRBJ1-6, with D possibly TRBD1 on 5 matching bases. The germline V gene has CDR1 GTSNPN and CDR2 SVGIG (reference sequence). Trimming shortened V by 3 bases and J by 0 bases, and 9 bases separated the two germline ends. CDR3 size: 15 residues. This chain's CDR3 is CAWRQESSYNSPLHF. In DNA, the CDR3 is TGTGCCTGGAGACAGGAGAGCTCCTATAATTCACCCCTCCACTTT.

The chain combines TRBV4-1 with TRBJ2-3; possibly TRBD2 for D (6 bases). This CDR3 region has 16 residues. Germline values: CDR1 MGHRA, CDR2 YSYEKL. Trimming removed 4 bases at V and 1 base at J, with 15 bases between. The CDR3 spells CASSPFSGAGTDTQYF. In DNA, the CDR3 is TGCGCCAGCAGCCCGTTTTCGGGAGCGGGCACAGATACGCAGTATTTT.

The gene calls are TRBV11-2 and TRBJ2-7, with D unclear. From germline, CDR1 is SGHAT and CDR2 FQNNGV. Trimming pared 0 bases from V and 0 bases from J, leaving 12 bases between. The CDR3 spans 16 residues. CDR3 coding DNA: TGTGCCAGCAGCTTAGATCAAGCTGATAGCTCCTACGAGCAGTACTTC. It specifies CASSLDQADSSYEQYF. Together with reference TRBV11-2 and TRBJ2-7, the CDR3 gives the full variable domain: EAGVAQSPRYKIIEKRQSVAFWCNPISGHATLYWYQQILGQGPKLLIQFQNNGVVDDSQLPKDRFSAERLKGVDSTLKIQPAKLEDSAVYLCASSLDQADSSYEQYFGPGTRLTVT.

The chain recombines TRBV21-1 with TRBJ2-1; the DNA was not used to check the table's D call, TRBD2. TRBV21-1 is a known pseudogene. CDR3 size: 16 residues. In nucleotides, the CDR3 is TGTGCCAGCAGCAAAAACACTAGCGGGTTCTACAATGAGCAGTTCTTC. This codes for CASSKNTSGFYNEQFF.

The chain joins TRBV4-1 to TRBJ2-1; 9 nucleotides line up with TRBD2. The CDR3 covers 19 residues. J gave up 4 bases and V 2 bases, and 15 bases lay outside the gene matches. Per the germline V gene, CDR1 is MGHRA and CDR2 is YSYEKL. The CDR3 is CASSQPPRVGTSKYNEQFF. Here the CDR3 DNA reads TGCGCCAGCAGCCAACCCCCCCGTGTCGGGACTAGCAAATACAATGAGCAGTTCTTC.

The chain has TRBV19 and TRBJ2-7; D might be TRBD1 or TRBD2, each matching 5 bases. CDR1 LNHDA and CDR2 SQIVND come from the germline V gene (reference sequence). The CDR3 consists of 12 residues. Trimming left V 1 base short and J 6 bases short, with 7 bases between. The CDR3 spells CASSIAGTEQYF. The CDR3 DNA reads as TGTGCCAGTAGTATAGCTGGGACCGAGCAGTACTTC.

As concerns this clone: The same CDR3 arises from other DNA sequences in this sample as well. The V gene is TRBV29-1, the J gene TRBJ1-2; maybe TRBD1 (5 bases). CDR1 and CDR2 from the germline V gene are SQVTM and ANQGSEA. With 4 bases removed from V and 2 bases from J, the gap between germline ends came to 11 bases. The CDR3 runs 13 residues. The CDR3 protein is CSVGTGPNYGYTF. CDR3 bases: TGCAGCGTTGGTACAGGACCGAACTATGGCTACACCTTC. The full variable domain, rest sourced from reference TRBV29-1 and TRBJ1-2, is SAVISQKPSRDICQRGTSLTIQCQVDSQVTMMFWYRQQPGQSLTLIATANQGSEATYESGFVIDKFPISRPNLTFSTLTVSNMSPEDSSIYLCSVGTGPNYGYTFGSGTRLTVV.

The rearrangement links TRBV5-1 to TRBJ2-7; a possible D gene is TRBD1 (5 bases). This CDR3 comprises 13 residues. V lost 0 bases, J lost 2 bases, and 6 bases lay in between. Germline values: CDR1 SGHRS, CDR2 YFSETQ. In DNA, the CDR3 is TGCGCCAGCAGCTTGGAAGGGGCCTACGAGCAGTACTTC. This translates into CASSLEGAYEQYF. Using reference TRBV5-1 and TRBJ2-7 for the parts outside the CDR3, the full variable domain is KAGVTQTPRYLIKTRGQQVTLSCSPISGHRSVSWYQQTPGQGLQFLFEYFSETQRNKGNFPGRFSGRQFSNSRSEMNVSTLELGDSALYLCASSLEGAYEQYFGPGTRLTVT.

CDR3 sequence (DNA): TGCGCCAGCAGCCAAGTTGCGGACATCCTTTACGAGCAGTACTTC. Its protein product is CASSQVADILYEQYF. This chain uses TRBV4-1 with TRBJ2-7; a possible D gene is TRBD1 (5 bases). The germline V gene encodes CDR1 MGHRA and CDR2 YSYEKL. Trimming left V 1 base short and J 4 bases short, with 14 bases between. CDR3 length: 15 amino acids.

The DNA for the CDR3 is TGTGCCAGCAGTGAAGTGGGACTAGCGAGGACCGGAGGAGAGCAGTACTTC. Translating gives CASSEVGLARTGGEQYF. The genes are TRBV2 and TRBJ2-7, with 10 bases aligning to TRBD2. Unmatched junction bases numbered 13, after V lost 1 base and J lost 7 bases. CDR1 SNHLY and CDR2 FYNNEI come from the germline V gene. CDR3 length equals 17 residues.

This rearrangement joins TRBV9 to TRBJ1-2, with D unclear. CDR1 and CDR2 (germline): SGDLS, YYNGEE. The V end lost 0 bases, the J end lost 8 bases, and 11 bases lay between the germline ends. The CDR3 is 13 amino acids. Written as DNA, the CDR3 is TGTGCCAGCAGCGTAGTTAACCTCCGGGGCTACACCTTC. This sequence encodes CASSVVNLRGYTF.

The rearrangement joins TRBV19 to TRBJ1-5, with D perhaps TRBD1 (6 bases). Per germline, CDR1 LNHDA and CDR2 SQIVND (reference sequence). The CDR3 has 19 amino acids. Between the trimmed V and J ends, which lost 0 bases and 0 bases, there was a span of 18 bases. CDR3 in DNA: TGTGCCAGTAGTATAGATCTGTTTACGGGACATTATAGCAATCAGCCCCAGCATTTT. Translating gives CASSIDLFTGHYSNQPQHF.

The table lists this clone with a count of one. This chain joins TRBV28 and TRBJ2-7; no clear D gene. Germline-derived CDR1 and CDR2 are MDHEN and SYDVKM. V was shortened by 4 bases and J by 3 bases, with 4 bases between the two germline ends. The CDR3 extends over 11 amino acids. This CDR3 is CASSSNYEQYF. The CDR3 DNA reads as TGTGCCAGCAGTTCCAACTACGAGCAGTACTTC.

The V gene is TRBV7-9, the J gene TRBJ2-1, with a tentative D call TRBD2 (6 bases). Germline V lookup: CDR1 SEHNR, CDR2 FQNEAQ (reference sequence). Deletions cut 1 base from V and 2 bases from J, with 9 bases between. The CDR3 is 15 amino acids. The CDR3 loop is CASSLGAGTYNEQFF. The CDR3 DNA sequence: TGTGCCAGCAGCTTAGGGGCGGGGACCTACAATGAGCAGTTCTTC.

The gene calls are TRBV12-5 and TRBJ2-5; no clear D. The CDR3 runs to 15 residues. Between the trimmed V and J ends, which lost 6 bases and 2 bases, there was a span of 16 bases. CDR1 and CDR2 from the germline V gene are LGHNT and FRNRAP. DNA for the CDR3: TGTGCTAGTGGCCTCAAACCCCCTGAACAAGAGACCCAGTACTTC. Its translation: CASGLKPPEQETQYF.